What follows are 24 T cell receptor beta chains derived from one specimen sequenced in a study of post-analysis software for immune sequencing data. Overall study findings and caveats: Four or five TRBV segments, including TRBV5-6, TRBV5-1 and TRBV20-1, were more frequent in patients than controls.

Their antigen targets remain unknown. cDNA libraries for TCR beta contained unique molecular identifiers. TCRdb independently ran MiXCR on the PCR reads; one entry per CDR3 protein. The sample holds 350,000 to 450,000 distinct CDR3 sequences, around 33% seen once. Sequences were obtained from blood. All receptors derive from a girl aged 5-17 years with multiple sclerosis.

The V gene is TRBV15, the J gene TRBJ2-2; D perhaps matches TRBD2 (6 bases). Germline lookup yields CDR1 LNHNV and CDR2 YYDKDF (reference sequence). Trimming left V 5 bases short and J 6 bases short, with 19 bases between. This CDR3 contains 16 residues. The CDR3 is CATSGFPGDLAGELFF. CDR3 nucleotides: TGTGCCACCAGCGGCTTCCCGGGGGATTTGGCCGGGGAGCTGTTTTTT.

This clonotype was seen more than once but under ten times. The chain couples TRBV27 to TRBJ1-4; maybe TRBD1 (6 bases). V was trimmed by 0 bases and J by 0 bases, leaving 11 bases between them. CDR1 is MNHEY and CDR2 is SMNVEV in the germline V gene (reference sequence). This CDR3 is built from 17 residues. In DNA, the CDR3 is TGTGCCAGCAGTTTATCGACAGGCGCTACAACTAATGAAAAACTGTTTTTT. This translates into CASSLSTGATTNEKLFF.

This clonotype was seen a few times. V gene TRBV6-2 or TRBV6-3 combines with J gene TRBJ2-1; unclear D gene. This CDR3 is 13 amino acids long. Germline CDR1 is MNHEY and CDR2 is SVGEGT. V lost 7 bases and J 0 bases, leaving 7 bases between the germline ends. Here the CDR3 DNA reads TGTGCCAGCACTAGGAGCTCCTACAATGAGCAGTTCTTC. Its protein product is CASTRSSYNEQFF.

This clonotype turned up a few times. V and J are TRBV7-2 and TRBJ2-7; no definite D call. Germline assignment: CDR1 SGHTA and CDR2 FQGNSA. The CDR3 covers 12 residues. V was pared by 0 bases and J by 4 bases, with 4 bases between. Here the CDR3 DNA reads TGTGCCAGCAGCTTAGCCCATTACGAGCAGTACTTC. It specifies CASSLAHYEQYF.

This clonotype was observed a few times. V and J are TRBV29-1 and TRBJ2-7, with no clear D. The CDR3 is made up of 12 amino acids. From germline, CDR1 is SQVTM and CDR2 ANQGSEA. V lost 4 bases to trimming and J lost 2 bases, with 9 bases between them. Here the CDR3 reads CSVGQVAYEQYF. The CDR3 bases are TGCAGCGTTGGCCAGGTAGCCTACGAGCAGTACTTC.

The chain employs TRBV6-2 or TRBV6-3 and TRBJ2-7; tentatively, D is TRBD1 (6 bases). CDR1 is MNHEY and CDR2 is SVGEGT in the germline V gene. The CDR3 covers 15 residues. Trimming pared 2 bases from V and 5 bases from J, leaving 16 bases between. In DNA, the CDR3 is TGTGCCAGCAGTTACAGTGGACAGCTACGGGACGAGCAGTACTTC. It encodes CASSYSGQLRDEQYF.

The chain employs TRBV20-1 and TRBJ2-1, with 7 bases fitting TRBD2. The CDR3 contains 14 residues. CDR1 DFQATT and CDR2 SNEGSKA come from the germline V gene (reference sequence). The ends lost 6 bases at V and 1 base at J; junction bases unmatched: 6. CDR3 amino acids: CSAIWGGSYNEQFF. CDR3 in DNA: TGCAGTGCCATTTGGGGGGGGTCCTACAATGAGCAGTTCTTC.

The chain couples TRBV25-1 to TRBJ1-2; 8 bases match TRBD1. This CDR3 spans 15 amino acids. Trimming removed 3 bases from V and 4 bases from J; junction bases left unmatched: 7. Per germline, CDR1 MGHDK and CDR2 SYGVNS. The CDR3 region has the DNA TGTGCCAGCAGTGAGGGGGACAGGCTCGCCTATGGCTACACCTTC. Protein sequence: CASSEGDRLAYGYTF.

V gene TRBV29-1 combines with J gene TRBJ2-5, with D perhaps matching TRBD1 (6 bases). The J call may be wrong; the DNA end is better matched by TRBJ2-7. Germline CDR1 and CDR2: SQVTM and ANQGSEA. This CDR3 has 11 residues. CDR3 nucleotide sequence: TGCAGCGTAGAACAGGGATACGAGCAGTACTTC. It specifies CSVEQGYEQYF.

DNA for the CDR3: TGTGCCAGCAGCGGAGACTGGCGGAGAAACATTCAGTACTTC. Its protein product is CASSGDWRRNIQYF. V is TRBV7-8 and J is TRBJ2-4, with D unclear. V lost 5 bases, J lost 6 bases, and 14 bases lay in between. Per germline, CDR1 SGHVS and CDR2 FQNEAQ. The CDR3 consists of 14 residues.

This clonotype was seen a few times. The chain carries TRBV20-1 and TRBJ2-7; D is undetermined. Germline CDR1 reads DFQATT; CDR2 reads SNEGSKA (reference sequence). The CDR3 has 12 residues. Trimming cost V 1 base and J 2 bases, with 6 bases left between them. CDR3 sequence (DNA): TGCAGTGCTAGAGGGCAGACCTACGAGCAGTACTTC. Translating it yields CSARGQTYEQYF.

Ten or more counts support this clonotype. The rearrangement uses TRBV12-3 or TRBV12-4 and TRBJ2-7, with 10 bases matching TRBD1. The trim removed 7 bases at V and 4 bases at J, leaving 4 bases unmatched. CDR3 length equals 13 residues. The CDR3 spells CASTLGQGYEQYF. The CDR3 bases are TGTGCCAGCACCCTGGGACAGGGGTACGAGCAGTACTTC.

Only a few counts were recorded for this clonotype. The chain links TRBV9 to TRBJ2-2; 9 positions match TRBD1. This CDR3 contains 15 residues. V lost 4 bases to trimming and J lost 7 bases; unmatched junction nucleotides: 8. Germline CDR1 is SGDLS and CDR2 is YYNGEE. The CDR3 protein is CASSLGTGKFGELFF. Written as DNA, the CDR3 is TGTGCCAGCAGCTTGGGGACAGGGAAGTTCGGGGAGCTGTTTTTT.

A remark on this clonotype: Likely a read error: the CDR3 ends without its conserved phenylalanine or tryptophan. CDR3 amino acids: CASRGGVLYNEQFL. The DNA for the CDR3 is TGTGCCAGCAGAGGGGGGGTCCTTTACAATGAGCAGTTCCTC. This rearrangement joins TRBV11-2 to TRBJ2-1; possible D gene TRBD2, 7 bases. The germline V and J ends were trimmed by 6 bases and 4 bases, with 13 bases remaining between them. Germline V gives CDR1 SGHAT, CDR2 FQNNGV. The CDR3 is 14 amino acids.

This clonotype occurred many times. J is TRBJ2-7 and V is TRBV20-1; D is unclear. Germline V gene sequence: CDR1 DFQATT, CDR2 SNEGSKA (reference sequence). The CDR3 is made up of 14 amino acids. Deletions cut 6 bases from V and 0 bases from J, with 15 bases between. CDR3 residues: CSAKYDSSSYEQYF. The CDR3 DNA follows: TGCAGTGCAAAGTATGACTCGAGCTCCTACGAGCAGTACTTC.

Concerning this clonotype: A read error may produce the germline difference seen at one junction end. The chain recombines TRBV20-1 with TRBJ2-7; 9 bases are a match to TRBD1. CDR1 is DFQATT, CDR2 SNEGSKA, per germline (reference sequence). The CDR3 is 18 residues long. The CDR3 DNA reads TGCAGTGCTAGAGCCATTTACTCTCCTGGGACAGGGTCCTACGAGAAGTACTTC. Translated, it gives CSARAIYSPGTGSYEKYF.

The J gene is TRBJ2-5, the V gene TRBV18, with D possibly being TRBD1 (5 bases). The CDR3 loop spans 14 amino acids. The ends were cut back, 5 bases at V and 1 base at J, with 11 bases in the middle. Per the germline V gene, CDR1 is KGHSH and CDR2 is LQKENI. In DNA, the CDR3 is TGTGCCAGCTCAACCAGGACAAGCCAAGAGACCCAGTACTTC. Translating it yields CASSTRTSQETQYF.

This clonotype came up a few times. This chain links TRBV6-5 with TRBJ1-2, with D perhaps TRBD1 (5 bases). Trimming pared 2 bases from V and 3 bases from J, leaving 13 bases between. Germline CDR1 is MNHEY and CDR2 is SVGAGI. The CDR3 is 15 amino acids. This CDR3 reads CASSYGDGVYYGYTF. The CDR3 coding sequence is TGTGCCAGCAGTTACGGGGACGGCGTCTACTATGGCTACACCTTC.

This chain joins TRBV10-1 and TRBJ1-4; D might be TRBD1 (5 bases). The CDR3 runs to 15 residues. Trimming shortened V by 0 bases and J by 8 bases, and 13 bases separated the two germline ends. Germline assignment: CDR1 WNHNN and CDR2 SYGVQD (reference sequence). The CDR3 DNA follows: TGCGCCAGCAGTGAGTCCGGGACCCTGGGCGAAAAACTGTTTTTT. Translating it yields CASSESGTLGEKLFF.

V is TRBV7-6 and J is TRBJ1-3; no clear D gene. Per germline, CDR1 SGHVS and CDR2 FNYEAQ. This CDR3 has 17 amino acids. The V end lost 1 base, the J end lost 2 bases, and 15 bases lay between the germline ends. CDR3 loop: CASSLEGLSRTGNTIYF. The CDR3 region has the DNA TGTGCCAGCAGCTTAGAAGGTCTGTCTCGGACTGGAAACACCATATATTTT.

The chain links TRBV6-5 to TRBJ1-1; D might be TRBD1 (6 bases). This CDR3 has 15 residues. V lost 6 bases and J lost 4, with 18 bases in between. Per germline, CDR1 MNHEY and CDR2 SVGAGI. The CDR3 loop is CASRRNRAVGTEAFF. The CDR3 DNA is TGTGCCAGCAGGAGAAACAGGGCGGTCGGCACTGAAGCTTTCTTT.

This clonotype was seen a few times. This chain connects TRBV5-1 to TRBJ1-6, with D perhaps matching TRBD1 (6 bases). The germline V and J ends were trimmed by 0 bases and 5 bases, with 9 bases remaining between them. This CDR3 is built from 15 residues. CDR1 and CDR2 (germline): SGHRS, YFSETQ. The CDR3 DNA reads as TGCGCCAGCAGCTTGGCCTCAGGGGATAATTCACCCCTCCACTTT. Protein: CASSLASGDNSPLHF.

This chain links TRBV6-1 with TRBJ2-7, with 7 bases identical to TRBD2. CDR1 is MNHNS, CDR2 SASEGT, per germline. After removal of 8 bases from V and 1 base from J, the junction contained 8 bases not matched to a gene. The CDR3 is 14 amino acids. The CDR3 coding sequence is TGTGCCAGCTTCCGGGGGGATTCTTCCTACGAGCAGTACTTC. It translates to CASFRGDSSYEQYF.

This chain uses TRBV2 with TRBJ2-3; 9 nucleotides agree with TRBD2. From germline, CDR1 is SNHLY and CDR2 FYNNEI. Trimming took 7 bases from V and 1 from J; bases not matched to a gene: 9. This CDR3 is 16 amino acids long. CDR3 sequence: CASTLRAGGGTDTQYF. CDR3 coding DNA: TGTGCCAGCACCTTGAGAGCGGGGGGCGGCACAGATACGCAGTATTTT.